The 18 T cell receptor beta chains given below trace back to one sample, sequenced in a study of T cell responses to AZD1222 COVID-19 vaccine. Generated by immunoSEQ multiplex PCR, the TCRdb table keeps only in-frame clones and is missing some. The sample lists more than 100,000 clones, 90% occurring once. The specimen comprised peripheral blood, sampled on day 0 of AZD1222 vaccination. The receptors derive from an adult in good health.

V gene TRBV7-4 combines with J gene TRBJ1-5, with D possibly TRBD1 on 5 matching bases. The CDR3 loop spans 15 amino acids. V was clipped by 8 bases and J by 5 bases, with 19 bases between them. Germline loops: CDR1 SGHVT, CDR2 SQSDAQ. The CDR3 DNA reads as TGTGCCAGCTCGCGGGGCCTAGCTAAGGATCAGCCCCAGCATTTT. Protein product: CASSRGLAKDQPQHF.

This rearrangement joins TRBV19 to TRBJ1-1; D may be TRBD1 (6 bases). The CDR3 runs to 17 residues. Germline CDR1 and CDR2: LNHDA and SQIVND (reference sequence). V lost 4 bases, J lost 0 bases, and 18 bases lay in between. CDR3 nucleotide sequence: TGTGCCAGTAGTAATCCCAGGGGAGGGATGATGAACACTGAAGCTTTCTTT. Amino acid sequence: CASSNPRGGMMNTEAFF.

The genes are TRBV18 and TRBJ2-7; TRBD1 aligns across 7 bases. Germline trimming cut 0 bases from V and 1 base from J; bases unmatched to any gene: 6. Germline V gene sequence: CDR1 KGHSH, CDR2 LQKENI. The length of the CDR3 is 16 residues. CDR3 nucleotide sequence: TGTGCCAGCTCACCACCGACAGGGTTCCCTTCCTACGAGCAGTACTTC. Its translation is CASSPPTGFPSYEQYF. Looking up the rest from reference TRBV18 and TRBJ2-7 gives the full variable domain: NAGVMQNPRHLVRRRGQEARLRCSPMKGHSHVYWYRQLPEEGLKFMVYLQKENIIDESGMPKERFSAEFPKEGPSILRIQQVVRGDSAAYFCASSPPTGFPSYEQYFGPGTRLTVT.

This chain joins TRBV28 and TRBJ2-4, with unresolved D. Trimming stripped 7 bases from V and 0 bases from J, with 10 bases between. This CDR3 spans 14 amino acids. Germline V gene sequence: CDR1 MDHEN, CDR2 SYDVKM. DNA for the CDR3: TGTGCCAGCACCCCGGCCGGAGCCAAAAACATTCAGTACTTC. Translation gives CASTPAGAKNIQYF.

The chain is built from TRBV5-5 and TRBJ2-3; the D gene is possibly TRBD2 (6 bases). There are 16 residues in the CDR3. Trimming shortened V by 4 bases and J by 0 bases, and 15 bases separated the two germline ends. In germline, CDR1 is SGHKS, CDR2 YYEKEE (reference sequence). DNA for the CDR3: TGTGCCAGCAGCCCCGGGACTTACGCTAGCACAGATACGCAGTATTTT. The encoded protein is CASSPGTYASTDTQYF.

DNA of the CDR3: TGTGCCAGCGGTAGCACTGAAGCTTTCTTT. It specifies CASGSTEAFF. The V and J genes are TRBV3-1 (or the pseudogene TRBV3-2) and TRBJ1-1; D gene uncertain. V was clipped by 8 bases and J by 4 bases, with 5 bases between them. The CDR3 is 10 residues long. Germline V CDR1 and CDR2: LGHDT, YNNKEL (reference sequence).

The chain carries TRBV11-3 and TRBJ2-1; perhaps TRBD2 as D (6 bases). CDR1 is SGHNT, CDR2 YENEEA, per germline. CDR3 length: 15 amino acids. V was pared by 4 bases and J by 4 bases, with 14 bases between. The CDR3 bases are TGTGCCAGCAGCTCCGACGGGACTTCATACAATGAGCAGTTCTTC. This sequence encodes CASSSDGTSYNEQFF.

The chain employs TRBV9 and TRBJ1-4; D is unclear. This CDR3 contains 14 residues. Germline V gives CDR1 SGDLS, CDR2 YYNGEE. Trimming pared 4 bases from V and 5 bases from J, leaving 12 bases between. CDR3 sequence reads: CASSLTTGNEKLFF. CDR3 in DNA: TGTGCCAGCAGCCTTACGACGGGAAATGAAAAACTGTTTTTT.

The rearrangement uses TRBV11-2 and TRBJ2-4; tentatively, D is TRBD1 or TRBD2 (7 bases each). The germline gives CDR1 SGHAT, CDR2 FQNNGV. This CDR3 contains 13 residues. The V and J ends lost 4 bases and 7 bases respectively, with 11 bases between them. The CDR3 DNA follows: TGTGCCAGCAGCTCCCAGGGGGGGAACATTCAGTACTTC. It encodes CASSSQGGNIQYF.

The chain couples TRBV4-2 to TRBJ2-3; D is undetermined. V dropped 0 bases and J dropped 3 bases, with 7 bases sitting between them. Germline loops: CDR1 LGHNA, CDR2 YNFKEQ. This CDR3 has 14 amino acids. This CDR3 is CASSQDQRTDTQYF. The CDR3 region has the DNA TGTGCCAGCAGCCAAGATCAAAGAACAGATACGCAGTATTTT.

V and J are TRBV7-3 and TRBJ1-6; D is ambiguous. V lost 2 bases and J 9 bases, leaving 8 bases between the germline ends. This CDR3 spans 13 amino acids. Per germline, CDR1 SGHTA and CDR2 FQGTGA. The CDR3 region is CASSLSYRSPLHF. As DNA, the CDR3 is TGTGCCAGCAGCTTATCATACCGTTCACCCCTCCACTTT.

The genes are TRBV28 and TRBJ2-7; D perhaps matches TRBD2 (6 bases). There are 13 residues in the CDR3. V was cut by 2 bases and J by 3 bases, with 8 bases left in between. From germline, CDR1 is MDHEN and CDR2 SYDVKM. CDR3 loop: CASSLGGIYEQYF. Here the CDR3 DNA reads TGTGCCAGCAGTTTAGGGGGGATCTACGAGCAGTACTTC.

V is TRBV5-1 and J is TRBJ1-3; D gene ambiguous. The germline V gene encodes CDR1 SGHRS and CDR2 YFSETQ. The V and J ends lost 0 bases and 0 bases respectively, with 7 bases between them. The CDR3 has 15 residues. The DNA for the CDR3 is TGCGCCAGCAGCTTGGACAGTAACTCTGGAAACACCATATATTTT. Translated, it gives CASSLDSNSGNTIYF.

The gene calls are TRBV18 and TRBJ1-2, with D unresolved. The CDR3 sequence is 13 residues long. The germline CDR1 and CDR2 sequences are KGHSH and LQKENI. V dropped 1 base and J dropped 5 bases, with 8 bases sitting between them. Here the CDR3 reads CASSPRTAYGYTF. DNA of the CDR3: TGTGCCAGCTCACCACGGACTGCATATGGCTACACCTTC.

This clone was recorded only once. CDR3 in DNA: TGTGCCAGCAGTTTATCAGGGACACGGAACTATGGCTACACCTTC. As protein: CASSLSGTRNYGYTF. The chain combines TRBV27 with TRBJ1-2; TRBD1 might be the D (6 bases). Trimming pared 0 bases from V and 2 bases from J, leaving 10 bases between. Germline CDR1 MNHEY, CDR2 SMNVEV (reference sequence). The CDR3 has 15 amino acids.

V is TRBV6-5 and J is TRBJ1-2; 7 bases are a match to TRBD1. The CDR3 has 13 amino acids. J was trimmed by 7 bases and V by 7 bases; bases with no gene match: 9. Germline loops: CDR1 MNHEY, CDR2 SVGAGI. CDR3 DNA sequence: TGTGCCAGCAACCCCGACAGGGTCGGTGGCTACACCTTC. This sequence encodes CASNPDRVGGYTF.

This sequence joins TRBV6-5 and TRBJ2-7; D remains ambiguous. Between the trimmed V and J ends, which lost 7 bases and 4 bases, there was a span of 11 bases. Germline V gene lookup returns CDR1 MNHEY and CDR2 SVGAGI. The CDR3 has 12 residues. CDR3 bases: TGTGCCAGCACAACCCGCGATTACGAGCAGTACTTC. Protein: CASTTRDYEQYF.

The CDR3 DNA follows: TGTGCCAGCAGCGTAACAGGGACGGCTGAAGCTTTCTTT. Amino acid sequence: CASSVTGTAEAFF. The genes are TRBV9 and TRBJ1-1, with TRBD1 as a possible D gene (6 bases). Deletions cut 1 base from V and 6 bases from J, with 10 bases between. Germline values: CDR1 SGDLS, CDR2 YYNGEE. CDR3 length equals 13 residues.